What follows are 9 T cell receptor beta chains derived from one specimen sequenced in a study of blood T cells in healthy people across ages. With a J-beta primer mix and a sample-barcoded 5' primer, a second PCR ran about 7 to 12 cycles. TCRdb recomputed calls from the 5' RACE reads with MiXCR, one row per CDR3 protein. This sample has 500,000 to 550,000 distinct CDR3 sequences, with 24% found just once. The data also belong to a second study, concerning T cells of mothers and their children.

Sequencing input: blood. These receptors were collected from a boy between 10 and 17 years old in good health.

The sample holds a few counts of this clonotype. The V gene is TRBV5-1, the J gene TRBJ2-1, with D possibly matching TRBD2 (5 bases). This CDR3 has 16 residues. V was trimmed by 0 bases and J by 2 bases, leaving 12 bases between them. From germline, CDR1 is SGHRS and CDR2 YFSETQ. CDR3 nucleotides: TGCGCCAGCAGCTTGGCTAGCTCGATTACCTACAATGAGCAGTTCTTC. This gives the protein CASSLASSITYNEQFF. The variable domain in full, with the rest retrieved from reference TRBV5-1 and TRBJ2-1, is KAGVTQTPRYLIKTRGQQVTLSCSPISGHRSVSWYQQTPGQGLQFLFEYFSETQRNKGNFPGRFSGRQFSNSRSEMNVSTLELGDSALYLCASSLASSITYNEQFFGPGTRLTVL.

A few counts support this clonotype. The V and J genes are TRBV20-1 and TRBJ1-2; 8 bases map to TRBD1. Germline trimming cut 6 bases from V and 8 bases from J; bases unmatched to any gene: 17. The CDR3 is made up of 15 amino acids. Germline V gene sequence: CDR1 DFQATT, CDR2 SNEGSKA (reference sequence). CDR3 nucleotide sequence: TGCAGTGCCTACCGCCCCAAGGACAGGGCCTGGGGCTACACCTTC. It codes for CSAYRPKDRAWGYTF.

The chain employs TRBV6-5 and TRBJ2-5; D is unresolved. Judging by the DNA end, TRBJ2-1 fits better; the J call may be wrong. The V gene's germline CDR1 is MNHEY and CDR2 SVGAGI. This CDR3 has 12 residues. Here the CDR3 DNA reads TGTGCCAGCAGGTCGGCACACAATGAGCAGTTCTTC. This encodes CASRSAHNEQFF.

The chain links TRBV28 to TRBJ1-4, with 9 bases fitting TRBD1. This CDR3 spans 15 amino acids. V lost 4 bases to trimming and J lost 2 bases; unmatched junction nucleotides: 2. The germline CDR1 and CDR2 sequences are MDHEN and SYDVKM. CDR3: CASSWTGATNEKLFF. The CDR3 DNA is TGTGCCAGCAGTTGGACAGGGGCGACTAATGAAAAACTGTTTTTT. Full variable domain (missing parts from reference TRBV28 and TRBJ1-4): DVKVTQSSRYLVKRTGEKVFLECVQDMDHENMFWYRQDPGLGLRLIYFSYDVKMKEKGDIPEGYSVSREKKERFSLILESASTNQTSMYLCASSWTGATNEKLFFGSGTQLSVL.

The table lists this clonotype with a few counts. This chain connects TRBV5-1 to TRBJ2-3; 12 positions agree with TRBD2. With 0 bases clipped from V and 6 bases from J, the junction kept 11 bases outside the gene matches. The CDR3 is 18 residues long. Germline CDR1 is SGHRS and CDR2 is YFSETQ. CDR3 amino acids: CASSLEVHLAGGMDTQYF. CDR3 nucleotide sequence: TGCGCCAGCAGCTTGGAGGTCCACCTAGCGGGGGGGATGGATACGCAGTATTTT.

The chain employs TRBV27 and TRBJ2-5; D call uncertain. V was cut by 7 bases and J by 9 bases, with 9 bases left in between. Per germline, CDR1 MNHEY and CDR2 SMNVEV (reference sequence). This CDR3 comprises 10 residues. Here the CDR3 reads CASNRLPQYF. The DNA of the CDR3 is TGTGCCAGCAATCGGCTCCCCCAGTACTTC.

This clonotype was detected a few times. This chain joins TRBV6-2 or TRBV6-3 and TRBJ2-1, with 10 bases that match TRBD2. Germline CDR1 is MNHEY and CDR2 is SVGEGT. This CDR3 has 16 residues. V gave up 6 bases and J gave up 1 base; unmatched junction bases: 6. CDR3 coding DNA: TGTGCCAGCAGGCAGCGGGAGGGCCGGTCCTACAATGAGCAGTTCTTC. This codes for CASRQREGRSYNEQFF.

This clonotype was observed a few times. The chain is built from TRBV30 and TRBJ2-1, with D possibly being TRBD2 (7 bases). Germline lookup yields CDR1 GTSNPN and CDR2 SVGIG (reference sequence). Trimming left V 5 bases short and J 5 bases short, with 19 bases between. The CDR3 length is 15 residues. The DNA for the CDR3 is TGTGCCTGGGACGCCGGGGGCGGGGGACACAATGAGCAGTTCTTC. It encodes CAWDAGGGGHNEQFF.

This clonotype was counted only a few times. A read error may produce the germline difference seen at one junction end. The chain employs TRBV5-8 and TRBJ2-5; 8 bases line up with TRBD2. From germline, CDR1 is SGHTS and CDR2 YDEGEE. The CDR3 has 17 amino acids. The CDR3 DNA sequence: TGTGCCAGCAGGTTGGGGGTGTCCAGCGGGGGCGAAGAGACCCAGTACTTC. Translating it yields CASRLGVSSGGEETQYF. The full variable domain, with the rest looked up from reference TRBV5-8 and TRBJ2-5, is EAGVTQSPTHLIKTRGQQATLRCSPISGHTSVYWYQQALGLGLQFLLWYDEGEERNRGNFPPRFSGRQFPNYSSELNVNALELEDSALYLCASRLGVSSGGEETQYFGPGTRLLVL.